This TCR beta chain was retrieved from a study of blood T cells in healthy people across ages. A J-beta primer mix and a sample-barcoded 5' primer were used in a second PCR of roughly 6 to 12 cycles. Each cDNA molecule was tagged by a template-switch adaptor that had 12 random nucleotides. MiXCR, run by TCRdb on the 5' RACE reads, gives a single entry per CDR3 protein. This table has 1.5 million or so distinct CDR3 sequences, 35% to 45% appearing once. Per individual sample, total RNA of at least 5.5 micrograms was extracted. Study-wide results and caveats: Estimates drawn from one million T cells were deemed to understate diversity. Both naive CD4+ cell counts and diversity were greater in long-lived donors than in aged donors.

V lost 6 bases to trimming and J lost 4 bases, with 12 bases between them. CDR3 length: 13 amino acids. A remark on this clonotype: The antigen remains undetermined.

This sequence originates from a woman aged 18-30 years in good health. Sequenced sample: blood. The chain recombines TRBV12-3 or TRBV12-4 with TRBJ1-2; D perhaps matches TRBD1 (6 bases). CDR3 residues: CASRKNRVYGYTF. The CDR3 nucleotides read TGTGCCAGCAGGAAAAACAGGGTCTATGGCTACACCTTC.